The present T cell receptor (beta chain) was sequenced within a study of blood T cell repertoires in COVID-19. Turning to the study itself: Nucleic acid was either cDNA or gDNA, and it came from T cells, B-cell-depleted T cells, or PBMCs.

Generated by immunoSEQ multiplex PCR, the TCRdb table keeps only in-frame clones and is missing some. Of around 70,000 clones listed, around 90% are singletons. The CDR3 runs 16 residues. The V gene's germline CDR1 is SGHTA and CDR2 FQGNSA. J was trimmed by 5 bases and V by 0 bases; bases with no gene match: 7. The receptor's source is a woman between 18 and 30 years old with acute or convalescent COVID-19. The genes are TRBV7-2 and TRBJ2-5, with 9 bases lining up with TRBD1. The sample was peripheral blood. This CDR3 reads CASSLATTGGWETQYF. The CDR3 DNA follows: TGTGCCAGCAGCTTAGCCACCACAGGGGGCTGGGAGACCCAGTACTTC.